This TCR beta chain appears in the sequencing data of a study of neoadjuvant anti-PD-1 for oral cavity cancer. About this clone itself: Its specificity is unknown.

Six replicates per PBMC sample, mostly from 480 ng of genomic DNA. Method: immunoSEQ multiplex PCR; TCRdb's copy keeps in-frame clones and lacks some. The sample consists of 14,000 to 15,000 clones, about 67% of them appearing once. V gave up 5 bases and J gave up 3 bases, with 5 bases separating them. The CDR3 runs 11 residues. From germline, CDR1 is LNHDA and CDR2 SQIVND (reference sequence). Study-level points and caveats: Treg/Th17 ratio rose with pretreatment blood and fell with post-treatment tumor TCRbeta clonality.

No culture or expansion preceded analysis of these blood cells. This sequence joins TRBV19 and TRBJ2-7; D is undetermined. The specimen was PBMCs, collected before nivolumab (anti-PD-1) treatment. The receptor's source is a person between 35 and 79 years old with oral cavity squamous cell carcinoma. The CDR3 nucleotides read TGTGCCAGTAGTTCCATCTACGAGCAGTACTTC. Translated, it gives CASSSIYEQYF.